A selection of T cell receptor beta chains follows, all from one sample in a study of Graves' ophthalmopathy and Graves' hyperthyroidism. TCRdb used MiXCR to reprocess the multiplex PCR reads, holding one entry per CDR3 protein. Seen here are some 350,000 distinct CDR3 sequences, 17% observed once, and the top ten hold 2% to 3%. Sequencing was performed on peripheral blood. The receptors were gathered from an adult woman with stable Graves' hyperthyroidism. Both conserved end residues are part of each CDR3. The order of the fields is V gene, clone size, J gene, D gene, CDR3 length, CDR3 DNA, CDR3 protein. D genes are given only for firm matches. Part of the rows lack a size; the others show once, few, many or a class for expanded clones.

V: TRBV11-2; size: many; J: TRBJ1-1; D: .; length: 16; DNA: TGTGCCAGCAGCCTGACCGAGGACAGCCGTAACACTGAAGCTTTCTTT; CDR3: CASSLTEDSRNTEAFF
V: TRBV5-6; size: .; J: TRBJ2-7; D: .; length: 13; DNA: TGTGCCAGCAGCCCGCGACGGGTTGGCGAGCAGTACTTC; CDR3: CASSPRRVGEQYF
V: TRBV7-8; size: many; J: TRBJ1-5; D: TRBD1; length: 15; DNA: TGTGCCAGCAGCTTAAGGGACAGGATAAATCAGCCCCAGCATTTT; CDR3: CASSLRDRINQPQHF
V: TRBV6-2/TRBV6-3; size: many; J: TRBJ2-3; D: .; length: 14; DNA: TGTGCCAGCGAGTGGGGACACATCCTGGATACGCAGTATTTT; CDR3: CASEWGHILDTQYF
V: TRBV24-1; size: many; J: TRBJ2-2; D: TRBD1; length: 17; DNA: TGTGCCACCAGTGGGGACCCCGGGACAGGGACCACCGGGGAGCTGTTTTTC; CDR3: CATSGDPGTGTTGELFF
V: TRBV28; size: many; J: TRBJ2-7; D: .; length: 14; DNA: TGTGCCAGCAGTTGGCCGGATCGTTCCTACGAGCAGTACTTC; CDR3: CASSWPDRSYEQYF
V: TRBV6-4; size: .; J: TRBJ2-2; D: .; length: 16; DNA: TGTGCCAGCAGTTCCCGGACAGTGCGAGACACCGGGGAGCTGTTTTTT; CDR3: CASSSRTVRDTGELFF
V: TRBV25-1; size: .; J: TRBJ2-2; D: .; length: 14; DNA: TGTGCCAGCCTCGGGGCTGGAAAAGCCGGGGAGCTGTTTTTT; CDR3: CASLGAGKAGELFF
V: TRBV11-3; size: .; J: TRBJ1-5; D: .; length: 13; DNA: TGTGCCAGCAGCTTAGAAATGGGGGGGCCCCAGCATTTT; CDR3: CASSLEMGGPQHF
V: TRBV6-2/TRBV6-3; size: few; J: TRBJ2-5; D: TRBD2; length: 14; DNA: TGTGCCAGCACCGGGGAGGGACCTCAAGAGACCCAGTACTTC; CDR3: CASTGEGPQETQYF
V: TRBV5-1; size: many; J: TRBJ1-1; D: TRBD1; length: 12; DNA: TGCGCCAGCAGCCCTGGGACAGCTGAAGCTTTCTTT; CDR3: CASSPGTAEAFF
V: TRBV29-1; size: many; J: TRBJ2-2; D: TRBD2; length: 13; DNA: TGCAGCGCTCCGGTAGCGGGAACCGGGGAGCTGTTTTTT; CDR3: CSAPVAGTGELFF
V: TRBV11-2; size: many; J: TRBJ1-5; D: .; length: 14; DNA: TGTGCCAGCAGCAGTCAGGGGAGCAATCAGCCCCAGCATTTT; CDR3: CASSSQGSNQPQHF
V: TRBV5-6; size: .; J: TRBJ2-7; D: TRBD2; length: 17; DNA: TGTGCCAGCAGCTTGGGTTCGGGACTATCTTTAACGTACGAGCAGTACTTC; CDR3: CASSLGSGLSLTYEQYF
V: TRBV12-3/TRBV12-4; size: many; J: TRBJ1-5; D: .; length: 14; DNA: TGTGCCAGCAGTTTATCAGGGGACAATCAGCCCCAGCATTTT; CDR3: CASSLSGDNQPQHF
V: TRBV24-1; size: .; J: TRBJ1-1; D: TRBD1; length: 13; DNA: TGTGCCACCAGGGACAGGGGGGACACTGAAGCTTTCTTT; CDR3: CATRDRGDTEAFF
V: TRBV28; size: many; J: TRBJ2-7; D: TRBD2; length: 15; DNA: TGTGCCAGCAGTCCAGCGGGAGGGGTTTCCTACGAGCAGTACTTC; CDR3: CASSPAGGVSYEQYF
V: TRBV7-2; size: .; J: TRBJ2-7; D: TRBD2; length: 15; DNA: TGTGCCAGCAGCCCCTGGGGCGGGGGGACCTACGAGCAGTACTTC; CDR3: CASSPWGGGTYEQYF
V: TRBV12-3/TRBV12-4; size: many; J: TRBJ2-7; D: .; length: 13; DNA: TGTGCCAGCAGTTTTGCTGGGGCCTACGAGCAGTACTTC; CDR3: CASSFAGAYEQYF
V: TRBV7-2; size: many; J: TRBJ2-7; D: .; length: 16; DNA: TGTGCCAGCAGCTCCCGGTGGGCCACAGGGTACCACGAGCAGTACTTC; CDR3: CASSSRWATGYHEQYF
V: TRBV28; size: .; J: TRBJ2-7; D: .; length: 16; DNA: TGTGCCAGCAGTTTATTGGGCGGGGTAAGCTCCTACGAGCAGTACTTC; CDR3: CASSLLGGVSSYEQYF
V: TRBV15; size: many; J: TRBJ2-2; D: .; length: 16; DNA: TGTGCCACCAGCAGAGATGCCGGATCGAACACCGGGGAGCTGTTTTTT; CDR3: CATSRDAGSNTGELFF
V: TRBV12-5; size: many; J: TRBJ1-2; D: .; length: 13; DNA: TGTGCTAGTGGGCCCCCCGCGGGGGTGGACTACACCTTC; CDR3: CASGPPAGVDYTF
V: TRBV5-1; size: .; J: TRBJ2-7; D: .; length: 15; DNA: TGCGCCAGCCGCGGGGGACAGGTCCCCCCCTACGAGCAGTACTTC; CDR3: CASRGGQVPPYEQYF
V: TRBV4-1; size: .; J: TRBJ2-7; D: TRBD1; length: 17; DNA: TGCGCCAGCAGCTCCGGGGCCGGGACAGACCCCACCTACGAGCAGTACTTC; CDR3: CASSSGAGTDPTYEQYF
V: TRBV4-3; size: many; J: TRBJ2-7; D: TRBD1; length: 14; DNA: TGCGCCAGCAGCCTACGGACAGGGGGGAACAAGCAGTACTTC; CDR3: CASSLRTGGNKQYF
V: TRBV10-3; size: .; J: TRBJ2-2; D: TRBD1; length: 14; DNA: TGTGCCATCAACAAGGACAGGGACACCGGGGAGCTGTTTTTT; CDR3: CAINKDRDTGELFF
V: TRBV28; size: many; J: TRBJ1-1; D: .; length: 14; DNA: TGTGCCAGCAGTTCCGGAAGCCCGAACACTGAAGCTTTCTTT; CDR3: CASSSGSPNTEAFF
V: TRBV7-2; size: many; J: TRBJ2-7; D: .; length: 14; DNA: TGTGCCAGCAGCTTCGGACGGACCGCCTACGAGCAGTACTTC; CDR3: CASSFGRTAYEQYF
V: TRBV11-2; size: many; J: TRBJ2-5; D: .; length: 11; DNA: TGTGCCAGCAGCCGGCCTGAGACCCAGTACTTC; CDR3: CASSRPETQYF
V: TRBV28; size: many; J: TRBJ1-1; D: TRBD1; length: 15; DNA: TGTGCCAGCAGTTTTACCGGGACAGGGAAAGGTGAAGCTTTCTTT; CDR3: CASSFTGTGKGEAFF
V: TRBV4-2; size: many; J: TRBJ1-5; D: TRBD1; length: 15; DNA: TGTGCCAGCAGTCCACGGGACAGGGTCGATCAGCCCCAGCATTTT; CDR3: CASSPRDRVDQPQHF
V: TRBV28; size: many; J: TRBJ2-4; D: .; length: 16; DNA: TGTGCCAGCAGTCCACCATCTAGTTCGGCCAAAAACATTCAGTACTTC; CDR3: CASSPPSSSAKNIQYF
V: TRBV6-1; size: .; J: TRBJ1-2; D: .; length: 15; DNA: TGTGCCAGCAGGAGACCGGGACGCAAGTACTATGGTTACACCTTC; CDR3: CASRRPGRKYYGYTF
V: TRBV4-2; size: many; J: TRBJ1-1; D: .; length: 15; DNA: TGTGCCAGCAGCCACGACCCTGTACAGGGCACTGAAGCTTTCTTT; CDR3: CASSHDPVQGTEAFF
V: TRBV28; size: few; J: TRBJ1-1; D: .; length: 13; DNA: TGTGCCAGCAGTTTACCAATGAACACTGAAGCTCTCTTT; CDR3: CASSLPMNTEALF
V: TRBV24-1; size: many; J: TRBJ2-4; D: TRBD1; length: 13; DNA: TGTGCCACCAGTGACCCCGGGACAGACATTCAGTACTTC; CDR3: CATSDPGTDIQYF
V: TRBV28; size: many; J: TRBJ1-6; D: .; length: 13; DNA: TGTGCCAGCACCTCCGGGACCCCTGAAGCCCTCCACTTT; CDR3: CASTSGTPEALHF
V: TRBV6-2/TRBV6-3; size: many; J: TRBJ2-5; D: .; length: 14; DNA: TGTGCCAGCAGTTACTCGTTAAGGTTGGAGACCCAGTACTTC; CDR3: CASSYSLRLETQYF
V: TRBV27; size: many; J: TRBJ2-7; D: TRBD1; length: 14; DNA: TGTGCCAGCAGTTTCCGACAGGGTTCCCACGAGCAGTACTTC; CDR3: CASSFRQGSHEQYF
V: TRBV20-1; size: few; J: TRBJ1-1; D: .; length: 14; DNA: TGCAGTGCTCCCCCCGGGGGGGCAATAACTGAAGCTTTCTTT; CDR3: CSAPPGGAITEAFF
V: TRBV18; size: many; J: TRBJ1-1; D: .; length: 13; DNA: TGTGCCAGCTCACCAGTCCTGACACTCGGAGCTTTCTTT; CDR3: CASSPVLTLGAFF
V: TRBV19; size: .; J: TRBJ1-1; D: .; length: 13; DNA: TGTGCCAGTAGTATGGGGGTCGGAACTGAAGCTTGCTTT; CDR3: CASSMGVGTEACF
V: TRBV4-2; size: .; J: TRBJ2-7; D: TRBD1; length: 16; DNA: TGTGCCAGCAGCCCAATCGGACAGGGGGCGTTCGGGGAGCAGTACTTC; CDR3: CASSPIGQGAFGEQYF
V: TRBV29-1; size: many; J: TRBJ1-3; D: .; length: 13; DNA: TGCAGCCCCCCAAGTGGGACTGGAAACACCATATATTTT; CDR3: CSPPSGTGNTIYF
V: TRBV20-1; size: many; J: TRBJ1-1; D: .; length: 14; DNA: TGCAGTGCTAGTACCAGCGGGAAGGGCACTGAAGCTTTCTTT; CDR3: CSASTSGKGTEAFF
V: TRBV20-1; size: .; J: TRBJ2-7; D: .; length: 15; DNA: TGCAGTGCTAGAGACTCAGGGGCCGACGCCTACGAGCAGTACTTC; CDR3: CSARDSGADAYEQYF
V: TRBV20-1; size: many; J: TRBJ1-5; D: .; length: 13; DNA: TGCAGTGCTAGAGAAAGGGAGTGGGAGCCCCAGCATTTT; CDR3: CSAREREWEPQHF
V: TRBV28; size: few; J: TRBJ2-7; D: TRBD2; length: 17; DNA: TGTGCCAGCAGACCGGGACTAGCGGGAGGAAGCTCCTACGAGCAGTACTTC; CDR3: CASRPGLAGGSSYEQYF
V: TRBV4-3; size: many; J: TRBJ1-6; D: .; length: 18; DNA: TGCGCCAGCAGCCAAGCGAGGACAGCTACCTTGAGAGGGTCACCCCTCCACTTT; CDR3: CASSQARTATLRGSPLHF
V: TRBV11-3; size: many; J: TRBJ2-7; D: .; length: 15; DNA: TGTGCCAGCACTAAAACTGTGACTAGAGGAGGGGAGCAGTACTTC; CDR3: CASTKTVTRGGEQYF
V: TRBV6-5; size: many; J: TRBJ2-2; D: .; length: 16; DNA: TGTGCCAGCAGTTACTCGGGACGGAGGAACACCGGGGAGCTGTTTTTT; CDR3: CASSYSGRRNTGELFF
V: TRBV2; size: many; J: TRBJ2-2; D: TRBD2; length: 18; DNA: TGTGCCAGCAGCAGAAGCGGGGGGGTAACTAGCTTCACCGGGGAGCTGTTTTTT; CDR3: CASSRSGGVTSFTGELFF
V: TRBV12-3/TRBV12-4; size: many; J: TRBJ1-1; D: .; length: 14; DNA: TGTGCCAGCAGTCTAGGGGGGTCGAACACTGAAGCTTTCTTT; CDR3: CASSLGGSNTEAFF
V: TRBV6-5; size: many; J: TRBJ2-5; D: .; length: 13; DNA: TGTGCCAGCTTTCCGGACAGTCAAGAGACCCAGTACTTC; CDR3: CASFPDSQETQYF
V: TRBV12-5; size: many; J: TRBJ1-5; D: .; length: 12; DNA: TGTGCTAGTGGTTTGGTAAATCAGCCCCAGCATTTT; CDR3: CASGLVNQPQHF
V: TRBV20-1; size: many; J: TRBJ2-7; D: TRBD1; length: 15; DNA: TGCAGTGCTAGAGATCTGGACAGGGGCCACTACGAGCAGTACTTC; CDR3: CSARDLDRGHYEQYF